The clone carrying this TCR beta chain was detected once. This record comes from a study of PD-L1 blockade in urothelial cancer. For the study at large: Atezolizumab (1,200 mg intravenously every 3 weeks) began in about 2014 for patients.

Synthetic TCR analog templates were spiked into each PCR. Measured with immunoSEQ multiplex PCR; TCRdb has only the in-frame clones, and not every one. The data show about 43,000 clones, around four fifths seen once. Noted time point: peripheral blood 6 weeks after treatment start. Every patient provided from 1 to 8 samples, collected pretreatment and on-treatment. This TCR came from a man aged 60 to 75 with urothelial cancer. The specimen comprised PBMCs, sampled around atezolizumab (anti-PD-L1) treatment.

Written as DNA, the CDR3 is TGCGCCAGCAGCCAAGGCTTGGGGGCCTACAACGTCCTGACTTTC. It codes for CASSQGLGAYNVLTF. This sequence joins TRBV4-1 and TRBJ2-6; TRBD1 is a possible D gene (6 bases). V gave up 1 base and J gave up 9 bases, with 13 bases separating them. Germline CDR1 and CDR2: MGHRA and YSYEKL. This CDR3 has 15 amino acids.